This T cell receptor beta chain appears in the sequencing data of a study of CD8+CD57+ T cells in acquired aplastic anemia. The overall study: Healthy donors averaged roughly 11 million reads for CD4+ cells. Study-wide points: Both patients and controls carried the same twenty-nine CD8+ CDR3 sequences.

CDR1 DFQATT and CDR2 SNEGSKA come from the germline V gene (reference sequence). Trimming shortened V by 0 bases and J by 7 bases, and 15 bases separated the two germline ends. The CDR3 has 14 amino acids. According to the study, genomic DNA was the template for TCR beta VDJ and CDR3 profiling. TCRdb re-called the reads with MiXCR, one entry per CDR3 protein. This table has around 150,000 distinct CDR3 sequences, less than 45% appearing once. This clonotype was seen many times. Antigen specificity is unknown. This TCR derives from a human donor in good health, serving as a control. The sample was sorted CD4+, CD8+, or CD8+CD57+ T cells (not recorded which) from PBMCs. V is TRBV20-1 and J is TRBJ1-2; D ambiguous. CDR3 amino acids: CSARDGATPPGYTF. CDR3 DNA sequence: TGCAGTGCTAGAGATGGAGCTACCCCTCCTGGCTACACCTTC.